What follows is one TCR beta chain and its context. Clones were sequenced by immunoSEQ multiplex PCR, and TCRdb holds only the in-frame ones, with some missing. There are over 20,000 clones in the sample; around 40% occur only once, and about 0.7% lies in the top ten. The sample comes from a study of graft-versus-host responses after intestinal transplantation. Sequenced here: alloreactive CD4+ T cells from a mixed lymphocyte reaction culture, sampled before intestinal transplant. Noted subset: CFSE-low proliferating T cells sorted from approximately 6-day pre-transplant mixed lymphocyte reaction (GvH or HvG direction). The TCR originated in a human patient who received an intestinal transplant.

CDR3 protein: CAWRSRANYGYTF. CDR3 coding DNA: TGTGCCTGGAGATCAAGAGCTAACTATGGCTACACCTTC. The J gene is TRBJ1-2, the V gene TRBV30; D is ambiguous. V was cut by 3 bases and J by 0 bases, with 8 bases left in between. Looked up from germline, CDR1 is GTSNPN and CDR2 is SVGIG (reference sequence). The CDR3 is 13 amino acids.